A selection of T cell receptor beta chains follows, all from one sample in a study of STAT3 mutations in large granular lymphocyte leukemia. This table comes from immunoSEQ multiplex PCR, and its TCRdb copy is limited to in-frame clones, with some not included. The table includes roughly 46,000 clones, about 81% detected once. Material for sequencing was PBMCs. The receptors originated from a human donor with T large granular lymphocyte leukemia. Some clones in this sample may be carry-over from other donors' samples. Both conserved end residues are part of each CDR3. Fields, in order: V gene, clone size, D gene, J gene, CDR3 protein, CDR3 DNA. D genes are given only for firm matches. Rows may omit the clone size; those that give it use once, few, many or a size class.

V gene: TRBV5-1
clone size: -
D gene: TRBD1
J gene: TRBJ1-4
CDR3 protein: CASSLGQGRYEKLFF
CDR3 DNA: TGCGCCAGCAGCTTAGGACAGGGGCGGTATGAAAAACTGTTTTTT

V gene: TRBV2
clone size: few
D gene: TRBD1
J gene: TRBJ1-2
CDR3 protein: CALGQSYGYTF
CDR3 DNA: TGTGCCTTGGGACAGAGCTATGGCTACACCTTC

V gene: TRBV4-1
clone size: -
D gene: -
J gene: TRBJ2-2
CDR3 protein: CASSRRDTANTGELFF
CDR3 DNA: TGCGCCAGCAGCCGCCGGGACACCGCGAACACCGGGGAGCTGTTTTTT

V gene: TRBV28
clone size: -
D gene: -
J gene: TRBJ1-1
CDR3 protein: CASSFLTARVAEAFF
CDR3 DNA: TGTGCCAGCAGTTTCCTTACAGCGAGGGTGGCTGAAGCTTTCTTT

V gene: TRBV25-1
clone size: once
D gene: TRBD1
J gene: TRBJ2-5
CDR3 protein: CASIGTGRFLRETQYF
CDR3 DNA: TGTGCCAGCATCGGGACAGGGCGATTTCTACGAGAGACCCAGTACTTC

V gene: TRBV7-9
clone size: -
D gene: -
J gene: TRBJ2-4
CDR3 protein: CASSYDIVQNIQYF
CDR3 DNA: TGTGCCAGCAGCTATGACATAGTCCAAAACATTCAGTACTTC

V gene: TRBV15
clone size: -
D gene: TRBD1
J gene: TRBJ2-2
CDR3 protein: CATSRIGTANTGELFF
CDR3 DNA: TGTGCCACCAGCAGGATCGGGACAGCGAACACCGGGGAGCTGTTTTTT

V gene: TRBV21-1
clone size: few
D gene: -
J gene: TRBJ1-2
CDR3 protein: CASSKMGGAANYGYTF
CDR3 DNA: TGTGCCAGCAGCAAAATGGGGGGGGCAGCTAACTATGGCTACACCTTC

V gene: TRBV5-1
clone size: -
D gene: TRBD1
J gene: TRBJ1-2
CDR3 protein: CASSFSGTDQRYGYTF
CDR3 DNA: TGCGCCAGCAGCTTTTCCGGGACAGACCAGCGCTATGGCTACACCTTC

V gene: TRBV5-4
clone size: -
D gene: TRBD1
J gene: TRBJ1-1
CDR3 protein: CASSLGLRTGALNTEAFF
CDR3 DNA: TGTGCCAGCAGCTTGGGGCTTCGGACAGGGGCCTTGAACACTGAAGCTTTCTTT

V gene: TRBV28
clone size: -
D gene: TRBD1
J gene: TRBJ1-2
CDR3 protein: CASRPGTGNYGYTF
CDR3 DNA: TGTGCCAGCAGGCCCGGGACAGGGAACTATGGCTACACCTTC

V gene: TRBV4-2
clone size: -
D gene: -
J gene: TRBJ1-2
CDR3 protein: CASRQDYYGYTF
CDR3 DNA: TGTGCCAGCAGACAGGATTACTATGGCTACACCTTC

V gene: TRBV18
clone size: -
D gene: -
J gene: TRBJ1-6
CDR3 protein: CASSLKRGPGYNSPLHF
CDR3 DNA: TGTGCCAGCTCCCTAAAGCGGGGGCCGGGGTATAATTCACCCCTCCACTTT

V gene: TRBV18
clone size: -
D gene: -
J gene: TRBJ2-3
CDR3 protein: CASSPWSDTDTQYF
CDR3 DNA: TGTGCCAGCTCACCATGGTCTGACACAGATACGCAGTATTTT

V gene: TRBV19
clone size: once
D gene: -
J gene: TRBJ1-5
CDR3 protein: CASSIVRRSWTEMWQPQHF
CDR3 DNA: TGTGCCAGTAGTATAGTCAGGCGGTCTTGGACAGAGATGTGGCAGCCCCAGCATTTT

V gene: TRBV14
clone size: -
D gene: -
J gene: TRBJ1-5
CDR3 protein: CASSRQGFSPQHF
CDR3 DNA: TGTGCCAGCAGCCGCCAGGGTTTTTCGCCCCAGCATTTT

V gene: TRBV5-1
clone size: -
D gene: -
J gene: TRBJ2-5
CDR3 protein: CASSLGGVQETQYF
CDR3 DNA: TGCGCCAGCAGCTTGGGGGGGGTACAGGAGACCCAGTACTTC

V gene: TRBV4-3
clone size: -
D gene: -
J gene: TRBJ1-2
CDR3 protein: CASSQEEGNYGYTF
CDR3 DNA: TGCGCCAGCAGCCAAGAAGAGGGGAACTATGGCTACACCTTC

V gene: TRBV5-4
clone size: -
D gene: -
J gene: TRBJ2-2
CDR3 protein: CASSFLGVDTGELFF
CDR3 DNA: TGTGCCAGCAGCTTTTTGGGGGTCGACACCGGGGAGCTGTTTTTT

V gene: TRBV28
clone size: -
D gene: -
J gene: TRBJ1-3
CDR3 protein: CASRSAQGQAIYF
CDR3 DNA: TGTGCCAGCAGATCAGCACAGGGCCAAGCCATATATTTT

V gene: TRBV9
clone size: -
D gene: TRBD2
J gene: TRBJ2-7
CDR3 protein: CASSARERTSGAYEQYF
CDR3 DNA: TGTGCCAGCAGCGCCCGGGAGCGGACTAGCGGGGCATACGAGCAGTACTTC

V gene: TRBV7-9
clone size: few
D gene: -
J gene: TRBJ1-2
CDR3 protein: CASSLIEGGYTF
CDR3 DNA: TGTGCCAGCAGCTTAATTGAGGGGGGCTACACCTTC

V gene: TRBV7-9
clone size: -
D gene: -
J gene: TRBJ2-1
CDR3 protein: CASVRDYRGLLFF
CDR3 DNA: TGTGCCAGTGTCCGGGACTACAGGGGGTTATTGTTCTTC

V gene: TRBV14
clone size: -
D gene: -
J gene: TRBJ2-5
CDR3 protein: CASSRIDPRETQYF
CDR3 DNA: TGTGCCAGCAGCCGTATAGACCCGCGGGAGACCCAGTACTTC

V gene: TRBV4-2
clone size: -
D gene: -
J gene: TRBJ2-7
CDR3 protein: CASRRDGSSYEQYF
CDR3 DNA: TGTGCCAGCAGACGGGACGGATCCTCCTACGAGCAGTACTTC

V gene: TRBV6-1
clone size: -
D gene: -
J gene: TRBJ2-5
CDR3 protein: CASSESQTQYF
CDR3 DNA: TGTGCCAGCAGTGAATCTCAGACCCAGTACTTC

V gene: TRBV4-1
clone size: -
D gene: TRBD2
J gene: TRBJ2-1
CDR3 protein: CASSQGLAGAGEQFF
CDR3 DNA: TGCGCCAGCAGCCAGGGACTAGCGGGGGCGGGTGAGCAGTTCTTC

V gene: TRBV7-9
clone size: -
D gene: TRBD1
J gene: TRBJ1-1
CDR3 protein: CASSPGQGRNTEAFF
CDR3 DNA: TGTGCCAGCAGCCCGGGACAGGGAAGGAACACTGAAGCTTTCTTT

V gene: TRBV2
clone size: -
D gene: -
J gene: TRBJ1-2
CDR3 protein: CASSEALRWVQGYTF
CDR3 DNA: TGTGCCAGCAGTGAAGCGCTTCGCTGGGTTCAAGGCTACACCTTC

V gene: TRBV12-5
clone size: -
D gene: -
J gene: TRBJ2-2
CDR3 protein: CASGLAIGEDTNTGELFF
CDR3 DNA: TGTGCTAGTGGTTTGGCGATAGGGGAAGACACGAACACCGGGGAGCTGTTTTTT

V gene: TRBV6-5
clone size: -
D gene: -
J gene: TRBJ1-3
CDR3 protein: CASSRDVSSGNTIYF
CDR3 DNA: TGTGCCAGCAGCCGCGACGTGAGTTCTGGAAACACCATATATTTT

V gene: TRBV28
clone size: -
D gene: -
J gene: TRBJ1-5
CDR3 protein: CASRQQGYSNQPQHF
CDR3 DNA: TGTGCCAGCAGACAGCAGGGTTATAGCAATCAGCCCCAGCATTTT

V gene: TRBV19
clone size: once
D gene: TRBD1
J gene: TRBJ2-2
CDR3 protein: CASSIDQGAKSGELFF
CDR3 DNA: TGTGCCAGTAGTATCGATCAGGGGGCGAAGAGCGGGGAGCTGTTTTTT

V gene: TRBV7-8
clone size: -
D gene: TRBD1
J gene: TRBJ1-4
CDR3 protein: CASSLAGTGPATNEKLFF
CDR3 DNA: TGTGCCAGCAGCTTAGCAGGGACAGGACCCGCAACTAATGAAAAACTGTTTTTT

V gene: TRBV4-1
clone size: -
D gene: -
J gene: TRBJ2-4
CDR3 protein: CASSQATRDNKNIQYF
CDR3 DNA: TGCGCCAGCAGCCAAGCAACCCGGGACAACAAAAACATTCAGTACTTC

V gene: TRBV11-2
clone size: -
D gene: TRBD1
J gene: TRBJ2-4
CDR3 protein: CASSLEGQPGLRLNIQYF
CDR3 DNA: TGTGCCAGCAGCTTAGAGGGACAGCCAGGCCTCCGACTAAACATTCAGTACTTC

V gene: TRBV19
clone size: -
D gene: -
J gene: TRBJ2-7
CDR3 protein: CASRLAEGEQYF
CDR3 DNA: TGTGCCAGTAGGCTGGCGGAAGGCGAGCAGTACTTC

V gene: TRBV6-5
clone size: -
D gene: -
J gene: TRBJ1-2
CDR3 protein: CASCVGRICYGYTF
CDR3 DNA: TGTGCCAGCTGTGTGGGGCGAATCTGCTATGGCTACACCTTC

V gene: TRBV19
clone size: -
D gene: -
J gene: TRBJ1-1
CDR3 protein: CASSMRGTEAFF
CDR3 DNA: TGTGCCAGTAGTATGAGGGGAACTGAAGCTTTCTTT

V gene: TRBV7-9
clone size: -
D gene: TRBD1
J gene: TRBJ1-3
CDR3 protein: CASSFGRGSSGNTIYF
CDR3 DNA: TGTGCCAGCAGCTTCGGCAGGGGGTCCTCTGGAAACACCATATATTTT